These 9 T cell receptor beta chains came from one sample sequenced in a study of shared clonotypes between healthy human individuals. Using immunoSEQ multiplex PCR, the repertoire was profiled, and TCRdb retains in-frame clones only, with some absent. Of roughly 1,800,000 clones in the sample, approximately 95% were seen once. The naive CD8 subset, CD45RO-negative cells positively selected for CCR7, excluded terminally differentiated effector memory CD45RA+ cells. Sequenced material: naive CD8+ T cells sorted from blood. The source is a man between 18 and 29 years old in good health.

Only a few counts were recorded for this clone. This chain uses TRBV30 with TRBJ1-3; D is uncertain. CDR1 and CDR2 from the germline V gene are GTSNPN and SVGIG (reference sequence). This CDR3 spans 13 amino acids. Trimming cost V 5 bases and J 6 bases, with 14 bases left between them. The CDR3 region has the DNA TGTGCCTGGTCTGTTGGCTCGGCAAACACCATATATTTT. It translates to CAWSVGSANTIYF.

This chain joins TRBV7-8 and TRBJ1-6; weak D call: TRBD1 (6 bases). The CDR3 runs to 15 residues. The germline gives CDR1 SGHVS, CDR2 FQNEAQ. Trimming left V 7 bases short and J 6 bases short, with 16 bases between. The chain's CDR3 is CASTSRTVLNSPLHF. In nucleotides, the CDR3 is TGTGCCAGCACTTCCCGGACAGTGCTTAATTCACCCCTCCACTTT.

For this clone: The same CDR3 is also encoded by other DNA sequences in this sample. The CDR3 sequence is CASSLSSGTYEQYF. The CDR3 nucleotides are TGTGCCAGCAGTTTATCTAGCGGAACCTACGAGCAGTACTTC. The V call is TRBV27, the J call TRBJ2-7, with D perhaps TRBD2 (6 bases). The CDR3 is made up of 14 amino acids. V was clipped by 0 bases and J by 2 bases, with 8 bases between them. Germline V CDR1 and CDR2: MNHEY, SMNVEV (reference sequence).

The chain employs TRBV4-1 and TRBJ2-7; D might be TRBD2 (5 bases). The germline V and J ends were trimmed by 2 bases and 0 bases, with 11 bases remaining between them. The CDR3 covers 15 residues. CDR1 and CDR2 (germline): MGHRA, YSYEKL. Written as DNA, the CDR3 is TGCGCCAGCAGCCAACTCGAGGGTAGCTCCTACGAGCAGTACTTC. Amino acid sequence: CASSQLEGSSYEQYF.

Concerning this clone itself: The sample holds other DNA sequences that translate to the same CDR3. The chain links TRBV11-2 to TRBJ2-7; no clear D. Germline V gives CDR1 SGHAT, CDR2 FQNNGV. Deletions cut 3 bases from V and 3 bases from J, with 9 bases between. CDR3 length: 13 residues. CDR3 in DNA: TGTGCCAGCAGCTTGGACGGCGACTACGAGCAGTACTTC. Protein product: CASSLDGDYEQYF.

This chain links TRBV4-1 with TRBJ2-1, with 15 bases aligning to TRBD2. The ends lost 1 base at V and 7 bases at J; junction bases unmatched: 8. Germline CDR1 reads MGHRA; CDR2 reads YSYEKL. This CDR3 is 18 amino acids long. The CDR3 region is CASSQAGTSGRPSNEQFF. The CDR3 DNA follows: TGCGCCAGCAGCCAAGCTGGGACTAGCGGGAGGCCGTCTAATGAGCAGTTCTTC.

In this sample, this clone turned up once. The genes are TRBV2 and TRBJ2-5; 7 nucleotides line up with TRBD1. The DNA end is more similar to TRBJ2-7, so the J call may be wrong. Per the germline V gene, CDR1 is SNHLY and CDR2 is FYNNEI. This CDR3 region has 14 residues. CDR3 sequence (DNA): TGTGCCAGCATGACAGGGATTGGGAACGACGAGCAGTACTTC. This gives the protein CASMTGIGNDEQYF.

The chain recombines TRBV11-2 with TRBJ2-7; 9 nucleotides line up with TRBD2. There are 15 residues in the CDR3. Germline CDR1 SGHAT, CDR2 FQNNGV. V shed 5 bases and J 0 bases; nucleotides not matched to a gene: 5. The CDR3 coding sequence is TGTGCCAGCAGCGCCCCTAGCGGGATCTCCTACGAGCAGTACTTC. Its protein is CASSAPSGISYEQYF. The full variable domain, in which reference TRBV11-2 and TRBJ2-7 provide the parts outside the CDR3, is EAGVAQSPRYKIIEKRQSVAFWCNPISGHATLYWYQQILGQGPKLLIQFQNNGVVDDSQLPKDRFSAERLKGVDSTLKIQPAKLEDSAVYLCASSAPSGISYEQYFGPGTRLTVT.

The rearrangement uses TRBV27 and TRBJ2-3, with TRBD2 matching over 7 bases. The germline V gene encodes CDR1 MNHEY and CDR2 SMNVEV (reference sequence). The CDR3 length is 16 residues. With V trimmed by 4 bases and J by 0 bases, 7 bases remained unmatched. CDR3 DNA sequence: TGTGCCAGCAGTTCATTAGCGGGCTCTAGCACAGATACGCAGTATTTT. It codes for CASSSLAGSSTDTQYF.